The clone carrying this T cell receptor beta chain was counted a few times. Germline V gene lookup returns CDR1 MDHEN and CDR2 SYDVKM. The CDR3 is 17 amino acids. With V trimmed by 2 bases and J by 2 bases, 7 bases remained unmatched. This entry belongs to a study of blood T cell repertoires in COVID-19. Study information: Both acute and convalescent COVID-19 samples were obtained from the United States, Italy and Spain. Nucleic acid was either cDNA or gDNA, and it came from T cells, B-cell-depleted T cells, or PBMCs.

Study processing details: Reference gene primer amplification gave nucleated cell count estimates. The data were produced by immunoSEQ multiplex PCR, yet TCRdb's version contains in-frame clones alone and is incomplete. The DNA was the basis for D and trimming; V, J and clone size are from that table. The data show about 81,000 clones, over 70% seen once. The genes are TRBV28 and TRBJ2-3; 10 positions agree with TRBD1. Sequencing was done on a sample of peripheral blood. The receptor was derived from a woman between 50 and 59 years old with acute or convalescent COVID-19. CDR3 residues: CASSLPPGQGITDTQYF. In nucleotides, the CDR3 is TGTGCCAGCAGTTTACCCCCGGGACAGGGGATCACAGATACGCAGTATTTT.